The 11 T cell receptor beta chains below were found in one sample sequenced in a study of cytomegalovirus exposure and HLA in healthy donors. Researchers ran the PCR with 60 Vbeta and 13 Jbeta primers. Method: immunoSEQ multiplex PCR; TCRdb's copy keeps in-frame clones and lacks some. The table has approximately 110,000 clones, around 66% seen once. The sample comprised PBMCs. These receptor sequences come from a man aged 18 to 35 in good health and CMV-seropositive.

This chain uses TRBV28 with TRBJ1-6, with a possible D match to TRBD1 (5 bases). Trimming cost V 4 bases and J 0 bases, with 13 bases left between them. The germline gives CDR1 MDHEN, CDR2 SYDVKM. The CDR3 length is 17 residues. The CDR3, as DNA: TGTGCCAGCAGTTGGGGGGGGTTTAGCTCCTATAATTCACCCCTCCACTTT. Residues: CASSWGGFSSYNSPLHF. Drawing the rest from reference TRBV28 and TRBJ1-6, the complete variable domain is DVKVTQSSRYLVKRTGEKVFLECVQDMDHENMFWYRQDPGLGLRLIYFSYDVKMKEKGDIPEGYSVSREKKERFSLILESASTNQTSMYLCASSWGGFSSYNSPLHFGNGTRLTVT.

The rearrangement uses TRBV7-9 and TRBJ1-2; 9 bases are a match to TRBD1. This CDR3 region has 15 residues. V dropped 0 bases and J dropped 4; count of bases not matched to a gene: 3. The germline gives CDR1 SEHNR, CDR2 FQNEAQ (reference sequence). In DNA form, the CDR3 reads TGTGCCAGCAGCTTAGCAACAGGGGGCAGCTATGGCTACACCTTC. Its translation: CASSLATGGSYGYTF.

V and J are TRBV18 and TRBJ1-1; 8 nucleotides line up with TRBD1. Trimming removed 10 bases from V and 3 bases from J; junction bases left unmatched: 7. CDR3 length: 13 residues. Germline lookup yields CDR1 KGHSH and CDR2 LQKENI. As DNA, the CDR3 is TGTGCCACCCGACAGGGGAGGGACACTGAAGCTTTCTTT. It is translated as CATRQGRDTEAFF.

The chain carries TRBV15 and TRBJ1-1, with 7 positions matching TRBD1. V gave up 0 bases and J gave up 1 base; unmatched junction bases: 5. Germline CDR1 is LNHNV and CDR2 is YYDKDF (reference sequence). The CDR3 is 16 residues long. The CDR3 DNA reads TGTGCCACCAGCAGAGATCGCGCAGGGGGGAACACTGAAGCTTTCTTT. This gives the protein CATSRDRAGGNTEAFF.

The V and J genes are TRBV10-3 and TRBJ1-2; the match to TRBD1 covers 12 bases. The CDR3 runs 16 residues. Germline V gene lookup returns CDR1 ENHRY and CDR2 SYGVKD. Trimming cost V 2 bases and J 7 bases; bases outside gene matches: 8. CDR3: CAISETPGTGGCGYTF. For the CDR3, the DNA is TGTGCCATCAGTGAGACCCCCGGGACAGGGGGCTGTGGCTACACCTTC.

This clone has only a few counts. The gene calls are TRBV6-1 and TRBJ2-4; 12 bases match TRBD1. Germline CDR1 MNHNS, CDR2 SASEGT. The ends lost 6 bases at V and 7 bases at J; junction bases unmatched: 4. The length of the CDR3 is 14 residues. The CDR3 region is CASSGTGGANIQYF. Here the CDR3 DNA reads TGTGCCAGCAGCGGGACAGGGGGCGCGAACATTCAGTACTTC.

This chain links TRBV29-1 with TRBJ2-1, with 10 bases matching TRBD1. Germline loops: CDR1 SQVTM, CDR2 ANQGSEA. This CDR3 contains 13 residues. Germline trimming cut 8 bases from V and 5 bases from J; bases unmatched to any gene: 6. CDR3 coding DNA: TGCAGCACCCGGGACAGGGGTAACAATGAGCAGTTCTTC. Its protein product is CSTRDRGNNEQFF.

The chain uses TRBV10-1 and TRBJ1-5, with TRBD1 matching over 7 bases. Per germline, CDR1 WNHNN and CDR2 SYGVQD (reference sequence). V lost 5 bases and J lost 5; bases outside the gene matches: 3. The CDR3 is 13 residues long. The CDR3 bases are TGCGCCAGCAGTTACACAGGGGATCAGCCCCAGCATTTT. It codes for CASSYTGDQPQHF.

Written as DNA, the CDR3 is TGTGCCAGCTCACCGTCCGGGACAGACGCAAGGCCCCTCCACTTT. As protein: CASSPSGTDARPLHF. The V call is TRBV18, the J call TRBJ1-6; 7 bases agree with TRBD1. V dropped 3 bases and J dropped 13; count of bases not matched to a gene: 12. Germline V CDR1 and CDR2: KGHSH, LQKENI. This CDR3 has 15 residues.

CDR3 bases: TGTGCCAGCAGGCCAACCAGCTCCTATAATTCACCCCTCCACTTT. Its translation: CASRPTSSYNSPLHF. This chain connects TRBV28 to TRBJ1-6; D is unresolved. V lost 6 bases and J 0 bases, leaving 9 bases between the germline ends. The length of the CDR3 is 15 residues. Germline V gene lookup returns CDR1 MDHEN and CDR2 SYDVKM.

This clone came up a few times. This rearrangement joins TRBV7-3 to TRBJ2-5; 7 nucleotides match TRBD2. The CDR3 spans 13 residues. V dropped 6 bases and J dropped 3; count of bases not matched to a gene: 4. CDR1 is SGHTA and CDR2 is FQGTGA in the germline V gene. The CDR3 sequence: CASSPAGKETQYF. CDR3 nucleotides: TGTGCCAGCAGTCCAGCGGGGAAAGAGACCCAGTACTTC.